A single sample gave rise to the 21 T cell receptor beta chains below, sequenced in a study of cytomegalovirus exposure and HLA in healthy donors. The primer mix had 60 Vbeta and 13 Jbeta primers. Sequenced by immunoSEQ multiplex PCR; TCRdb stores in-frame clones only, minus some. Of roughly 100,000 clones listed, around 77% are singletons. Sequenced sample: PBMCs. Receptors were obtained from a woman in her 40s in good health and CMV-seropositive.

The chain recombines TRBV7-9 with TRBJ2-7; 7 bases are a match to TRBD1. This CDR3 has 14 amino acids. Germline V gene data show CDR1 as SEHNR and CDR2 as FQNEAQ (reference sequence). Trimming cost V 4 bases and J 2 bases; bases outside gene matches: 5. The CDR3 reads CASSSRQGTYEQYF. The CDR3 DNA reads as TGTGCCAGCAGCTCCCGACAGGGAACCTACGAGCAGTACTTC.

V and J are TRBV4-3 and TRBJ1-2; weak D call: TRBD1 (6 bases). The V end was cut by 0 bases, the J end by 8 bases, with 16 bases between. CDR3 length equals 15 residues. The germline gives CDR1 LGHNA, CDR2 YSLEER. The chain's CDR3 is CASSQDGFTGRGYTF. CDR3 coding DNA: TGCGCCAGCAGCCAAGATGGTTTTACAGGGCGGGGCTACACCTTC.

V is TRBV11-3 and J is TRBJ2-7; no reliable D call. V was pared by 8 bases and J by 0 bases, with 11 bases between. The CDR3 totals 13 residues. Germline CDR1 is SGHNT and CDR2 is YENEEA. In DNA, the CDR3 is TGTGCCAGCCAACCGAGGAGCTCCTACGAGCAGTACTTC. It translates to CASQPRSSYEQYF. The full variable domain, completed using reference TRBV11-3 and TRBJ2-7, is EAGVVQSPRYKIIEKKQPVAFWCNPISGHNTLYWYLQNLGQGPELLIRYENEEAVDDSQLPKDRFSAERLKGVDSTLKIQPAELGDSAVYLCASQPRSSYEQYFGPGTRLTVT.

The chain joins TRBV28 to TRBJ2-6; D not resolved. V lost 4 bases and J 0 bases, leaving 10 bases between the germline ends. The CDR3 totals 16 residues. Looked up from germline, CDR1 is MDHEN and CDR2 is SYDVKM. The CDR3 DNA reads TGTGCCAGCAGTTCCCCCGGTCTCTCTGGGGCCAACGTCCTGACTTTC. It translates to CASSSPGLSGANVLTF.

The chain carries TRBV19 and TRBJ2-7; 7 bases fit TRBD1. The CDR3 has 15 residues. Germline lookup yields CDR1 LNHDA and CDR2 SQIVND (reference sequence). Germline trimming cut 0 bases from V and 4 bases from J; bases unmatched to any gene: 6. The CDR3 DNA reads TGTGCCAGTAGTATAGATGGGACAGCCGGGTACGAGCAGTACTTC. It codes for CASSIDGTAGYEQYF. The full variable domain, with the rest looked up from reference TRBV19 and TRBJ2-7, is DGGITQSPKYLFRKEGQNVTLSCEQNLNHDAMYWYRQDPGQGLRLIYYSQIVNDFQKGDIAEGYSVSREKKESFPLTVTSAQKNPTAFYLCASSIDGTAGYEQYFGPGTRLTVT.

This clone has a handful of counts. V and J are TRBV4-3 and TRBJ1-2; D uncertain. V shed 1 base and J shed 4 bases, with 10 bases lying between them. CDR1 and CDR2 from the germline V gene are LGHNA and YSLEER. This CDR3 comprises 14 residues. CDR3 nucleotides: TGCGCCAGCAGCCAAGTTGTGAACACCTATGGCTACACCTTC. Its protein product is CASSQVVNTYGYTF.

V and J are TRBV18 and TRBJ2-5; a weak D match, TRBD1 (5 bases). The CDR3 has 14 residues. The germline V and J ends were trimmed by 3 bases and 5 bases, with 13 bases remaining between them. From germline, CDR1 is KGHSH and CDR2 LQKENI. In DNA form, the CDR3 reads TGTGCCAGCTCACCCGGTGGGGCCGAGGAGACCCAGTACTTC. Protein: CASSPGGAEETQYF.

This chain links TRBV10-3 with TRBJ1-3; 10 nucleotides agree with TRBD1. The CDR3 runs 16 residues. Germline values: CDR1 ENHRY, CDR2 SYGVKD. Trimming took 11 bases from V and 0 from J; bases not matched to a gene: 10. The DNA of the CDR3 is TGTGCCTCCCGGGACAGGGGACGAACCTCTGGAAACACCATATATTTT. Its protein is CASRDRGRTSGNTIYF.

About this clone: At one end, the junction sequence differs from germline, possibly due to a read error. DNA of the CDR3: TGCGCCAGCAGCCAAGAACCGACAGGGGATACTGAAGCTTTCTTT. It yields the protein CASSQEPTGDTEAFF. The chain has TRBV5-4 and TRBJ1-1; 8 nucleotides match TRBD1. The CDR3 covers 15 residues. Germline V CDR1 and CDR2: SGHNT, YYREEE (reference sequence).

The V call is TRBV9, the J call TRBJ2-1, with D possibly being TRBD2 (6 bases). In germline, CDR1 is SGDLS, CDR2 YYNGEE. V lost 0 bases, J lost 2 bases, and 12 bases lay in between. The CDR3 totals 16 residues. CDR3 in amino acids: CASSVDSGGPYNEQFF. For the CDR3, the DNA is TGTGCCAGCAGCGTAGATAGCGGTGGTCCCTACAATGAGCAGTTCTTC.

This clone was picked up a small number of times. This chain joins TRBV5-1 and TRBJ2-3, with a weak D call TRBD1 (5 bases). The CDR3 sequence is 15 residues long. With 3 bases removed from V and 2 bases from J, the gap between germline ends came to 13 bases. CDR1 SGHRS and CDR2 YFSETQ come from the germline V gene. The CDR3 sequence: CASSSLTAVTDTQYF. The CDR3 nucleotides are TGCGCCAGCAGCTCCCTGACAGCAGTCACAGATACGCAGTATTTT. The whole variable domain, filled in from reference TRBV5-1 and TRBJ2-3, reads KAGVTQTPRYLIKTRGQQVTLSCSPISGHRSVSWYQQTPGQGLQFLFEYFSETQRNKGNFPGRFSGRQFSNSRSEMNVSTLELGDSALYLCASSSLTAVTDTQYFGPGTRLTVL.

J is TRBJ2-7 and V is TRBV5-1; 7 positions agree with TRBD1. The CDR3 consists of 16 residues. The V and J ends lost 3 bases and 1 base, in that order; junction bases with no gene match: 10. Germline assignment: CDR1 SGHRS and CDR2 YFSETQ. The CDR3 reads CASSYLRQGRSYEQYF. CDR3 sequence (DNA): TGCGCCAGCAGCTACTTAAGACAGGGTAGATCCTACGAGCAGTACTTC.

The V call is TRBV5-1, the J call TRBJ2-5, with D hard to call. V lost 0 bases, J lost 5 bases, and 8 bases lay in between. In germline, CDR1 is SGHRS, CDR2 YFSETQ. The CDR3 is 13 residues long. This CDR3 reads CASSLGNPETQYF. Here the CDR3 DNA reads TGCGCCAGCAGCTTGGGTAATCCTGAGACCCAGTACTTC.

The CDR3 loop reads CASSSLLAGGSGEQFF. The CDR3 coding sequence is TGTGCCAGCAGTTCCCTACTAGCGGGAGGGTCCGGCGAGCAGTTCTTC. This chain uses TRBV27 with TRBJ2-1; 13 bases agree with TRBD2. V shed 4 bases and J 10 bases; nucleotides not matched to a gene: 10. The CDR3 length is 16 residues. Germline V lookup: CDR1 MNHEY, CDR2 SMNVEV (reference sequence).

This chain joins TRBV5-6 and TRBJ2-5; D perhaps matches TRBD2 (5 bases). Germline CDR1 SGHDT, CDR2 YYEEEE. V lost 6 bases to trimming and J lost 5 bases, with 11 bases between them. CDR3 length: 12 amino acids. DNA of the CDR3: TGTGCCAGCACTCTCTCGGGGGAGACCCAGTACTTC. Translating it yields CASTLSGETQYF.

The chain combines TRBV27 with TRBJ2-1; 12 bases agree with TRBD2. The CDR3 runs to 18 residues. Trimming took 5 bases from V and 0 from J; bases not matched to a gene: 8. Germline V gene sequence: CDR1 MNHEY, CDR2 SMNVEV (reference sequence). The CDR3 nucleotides are TGTGCCAGCAGTGTCCTAGCGGGAGGGTTAAGCTCCTACAATGAGCAGTTCTTC. This encodes CASSVLAGGLSSYNEQFF.

J is TRBJ2-2 and V is TRBV5-5; D not resolved. The V and J ends lost 0 bases and 4 bases respectively, with 10 bases between them. CDR1 SGHKS and CDR2 YYEKEE come from the germline V gene (reference sequence). This CDR3 has 15 amino acids. CDR3 coding DNA: TGTGCCAGCAGCTTGGGTTTGGGCCTCACCGGGGAGCTGTTTTTT. Its translation: CASSLGLGLTGELFF.

This rearrangement joins TRBV4-1 to TRBJ2-3; D perhaps matches TRBD1 (5 bases). V was clipped by 3 bases and J by 4 bases, with 8 bases between them. CDR1 and CDR2 (germline): MGHRA, YSYEKL. The CDR3 sequence is 13 residues long. The CDR3, as DNA: TGCGCCAGCAGCCATGTAGGGGCAGATACGCAGTATTTT. It is translated as CASSHVGADTQYF.

The chain carries TRBV25-1 and TRBJ1-1, with D possibly being TRBD1 (5 bases). CDR1 is MGHDK and CDR2 is SYGVNS in the germline V gene. V lost 3 bases, J lost 8 bases, and 13 bases lay in between. The CDR3 length is 13 residues. The CDR3 DNA reads TGTGCCAGCAGTGAGGGGCGAGGATGGGAAGCTTTCTTT. Its protein is CASSEGRGWEAFF.

The J gene is TRBJ2-1, the V gene TRBV9, with D maybe TRBD1 (7 bases). The germline V gene has CDR1 SGDLS and CDR2 YYNGEE. The V end was cut by 4 bases, the J end by 3 bases, with 20 bases between. The CDR3 contains 17 residues. For the CDR3, the DNA is TGTGCCAGCAGCCTACGCGGGGACAGCGGAGTCTACAATGAGCAGTTCTTC. Its translation: CASSLRGDSGVYNEQFF.

This clone occurred a few times. J is TRBJ2-1 and V is TRBV11-2; 15 positions match TRBD2. The CDR3 consists of 17 residues. V trimming: 5 bases; J trimming: 4 bases; junction bases outside the gene matches: 6. The germline V gene encodes CDR1 SGHAT and CDR2 FQNNGV. The CDR3 here is CASSPGLAGGLYNEQFF. CDR3 coding DNA: TGTGCCAGCAGCCCGGGACTAGCGGGAGGCCTATACAATGAGCAGTTCTTC.